The T cell receptor beta chain under discussion was sequenced for a study of blood T cells in healthy people across ages. Findings of the study overall: Donors of long life had a larger count of naive CD4+ cells and greater diversity than aged donors. Not knowing donor CMV status may have confounded expanded clonotype changes.

The use of a sample-barcoded 5' primer and a J-beta primer mix characterized a second PCR of roughly 7 to 11 cycles. TCRdb recomputed calls from the 5' RACE reads with MiXCR, one row per CDR3 protein. The data show 1.5 million to 2 million distinct CDR3 sequences, roughly 28% seen once. The V gene end was trimmed by 7 bases and the J gene end by 5 bases; junction bases not matched to a gene: 11. Germline lookup yields CDR1 MNHEY and CDR2 SVGEGT. The CDR3 is 15 residues long. The sample holds a few counts of this clonotype. Its antigen remains unknown. Sample: blood. The rearrangement links TRBV6-2 or TRBV6-3 to TRBJ2-7, with 10 bases fitting TRBD2. This sequence originates from a woman between 25 and 40 years old in good health. CDR3 nucleotides: TGTGCCAGCACATACCGGTGGACTAGCGGTCACGAGCAGTACTTC. Translating gives CASTYRWTSGHEQYF.